The 2 T cell receptor beta chains reported below all come from one sample, sequenced in a study of cytomegalovirus exposure and HLA in healthy donors. The primer mix had 60 Vbeta and 13 Jbeta primers. TCRdb keeps only in-frame clones here, not all; method: immunoSEQ multiplex PCR. The sample lists around 140,000 clones, 80% occurring once. The material sequenced was PBMCs. These receptors all come from a man in his fifties in good health and CMV-seronegative.

The rearrangement joins TRBV5-1 to TRBJ2-5; 9 positions agree with TRBD2. The CDR3 runs 16 residues. With 0 bases clipped from V and 0 bases from J, the junction kept 3 bases outside the gene matches. Per the germline V gene, CDR1 is SGHRS and CDR2 is YFSETQ. CDR3 in amino acids: CASSLGASGDQETQYF. CDR3 DNA: TGCGCCAGCAGCTTGGGGGCTAGCGGGGACCAAGAGACCCAGTACTTC.

CDR3 amino acids: CASRNTGKGVEKLFF. CDR3 nucleotides: TGTGCCAGCAGAAACACAGGGAAAGGAGTTGAAAAACTGTTTTTT. V and J are TRBV7-9 and TRBJ1-4; maybe TRBD1 (6 bases). This CDR3 region has 15 residues. The V gene's germline CDR1 is SEHNR and CDR2 FQNEAQ (reference sequence). The V and J ends lost 6 bases and 7 bases respectively, with 18 bases between them. Combining the CDR3 with reference TRBV7-9 and TRBJ1-4 gives the whole variable domain DTGVSQNPRHKITKRGQNVTFRCDPISEHNRLYWYRQTLGQGPEFLTYFQNEAQLEKSRLLSDRFSAERPKGSFSTLEIQRTEQGDSAMYLCASRNTGKGVEKLFFGSGTQLSVL.